This T cell receptor beta chain was retrieved from a study of Graves' ophthalmopathy and Graves' hyperthyroidism. Study background: Before any treatment, peripheral blood was taken at the initial diagnosis. Findings and caveats of the study: Ophthalmopathy versus stable hyperthyroidism: 13-signature model gave around 86% sensitivity, 81.08% specificity.

The authors amplified TCR beta CDR3 regions, and they did so from RNA transcripts for repertoire sequencing. RT-PCR was first run with HTBI primers, then multiplex PCR in a second round. Each CDR3 protein is one row after TCRdb ran MiXCR on the multiplex PCR reads. The table records roughly 410,000 distinct CDR3 sequences, 15% to 19% of them present only once. V shed 3 bases, J shed 4 bases, and the junction held 5 bases outside the gene matches. There are 14 residues in the CDR3. This clonotype was seen many times. Its antigen is unidentified. This clonotype was sampled from a woman aged 18-29 years with stable Graves' hyperthyroidism. What was sequenced was peripheral blood. The chain joins TRBV12-3 or TRBV12-4 to TRBJ2-7; TRBD1 matches at 8 bases. CDR3 in DNA: TGTGCCAGCAGTTTCGCAGGGGGCGCGTACGAGCAGTACTTC. This codes for CASSFAGGAYEQYF.